This passage covers 20 T cell receptor beta chains from one sample sequenced in a study of T cells in localized non-small cell lung cancer. TCRdb's table, derived via immunoSEQ multiplex PCR, lists solely in-frame clones and lacks some. The sample includes tens of thousands of clones, 86% of them seen just once. The starting material was peripheral blood, obtained before any cancer treatment. Receptors originate from a man aged 40-75 years with stage I lung adenocarcinoma.

The V and J genes are TRBV1 and TRBJ2-7; TRBD2 is the table's D call and was not checked against the DNA. TRBV1 is classified as a pseudogene. The CDR3 runs to 17 residues. CDR3 sequence: CTSSQGTPTGEIYEQYF. The CDR3 DNA is TGCACCAGCAGCCAAGGAACTCCGACGGGAGAAATCTACGAGCAGTACTTC.

The chain uses TRBV6-4 and TRBJ1-1; 7 nucleotides match TRBD1. Losses at the gene ends were 6 bases for V and 6 bases for J; bases not matched to a gene: 7. Germline CDR1 MRHNA, CDR2 SNTAGT. CDR3 size: 13 residues. The DNA of the CDR3 is TGTGCCAGCAGCCTACGGCAGGGGGCTGAAGCTTTCTTT. Its protein product is CASSLRQGAEAFF.

The chain uses TRBV4-2 and TRBJ1-5; TRBD1 matches 8 bases. The CDR3 totals 16 residues. Germline loops: CDR1 LGHNA, CDR2 YNFKEQ. After removal of 3 bases from V and 7 bases from J, the junction contained 11 bases not matched to a gene. The CDR3 reads CASSQGLGQGSQPQHF. CDR3 DNA sequence: TGTGCCAGCAGCCAGGGGCTTGGACAGGGAAGCCAGCCCCAGCATTTT.

This clone is classed as medium-sized. The V call is TRBV4-2, the J call TRBJ2-7; D unclear. Germline V gene data show CDR1 as LGHNA and CDR2 as YNFKEQ. The V and J ends lost 0 bases and 2 bases respectively, with 8 bases between them. The CDR3 has 14 amino acids. The CDR3, as DNA: TGTGCCAGCAGCCAAGAAAACTTGCCCTACGAGCAGTACTTC. This translates into CASSQENLPYEQYF.

This clone was counted once. The chain recombines TRBV5-5 with TRBJ2-1; TRBD1 matches at 11 bases. The J segment lost 7 bases and the V segment lost 4 bases, leaving 19 bases of the junction unmatched. Germline lookup yields CDR1 SGHKS and CDR2 YYEKEE (reference sequence). The CDR3 is 19 residues long. The CDR3 sequence is CASSPRDRGLWQRENEQFF. The CDR3 bases are TGTGCCAGCAGCCCCCGGGACAGGGGGTTATGGCAACGGGAAAATGAGCAGTTCTTC.

This chain connects TRBV19 to TRBJ2-2; possibly TRBD2 for D (5 bases). The CDR3 contains 13 residues. V was cut by 8 bases and J by 3 bases, with 10 bases left in between. Germline CDR1 is LNHDA and CDR2 is SQIVND (reference sequence). The CDR3 protein is CASLRGYTGELFF. CDR3 bases: TGTGCCAGTCTCCGGGGTTACACCGGGGAGCTGTTTTTT.

The chain has TRBV7-6 and TRBJ1-1; D is ambiguous. V was trimmed by 5 bases and J by 1 base, leaving 8 bases between them. CDR1 and CDR2 (germline): SGHVS, FNYEAQ. The CDR3 is 13 residues long. The CDR3 sequence is CASSPLPNTEAFF. The CDR3 nucleotides read TGTGCCAGCAGCCCCCTTCCGAACACTGAAGCTTTCTTT.

This rearrangement joins TRBV5-6 to TRBJ2-1; the D gene could be TRBD1 or TRBD2 (5 bases each). This CDR3 is 15 amino acids long. Deletions cut 1 base from V and 1 base from J, with 9 bases between. Germline CDR1 SGHDT, CDR2 YYEEEE. The CDR3 coding sequence is TGTGCCAGCAGCTTGTGGGGGTCGTCCTACAATGAGCAGTTCTTC. Encoded protein: CASSLWGSSYNEQFF.

This chain uses TRBV10-3 with TRBJ1-4; weak D call: TRBD1 (6 bases). Germline assignment: CDR1 ENHRY and CDR2 SYGVKD. V dropped 5 bases and J dropped 0 bases, with 13 bases sitting between them. The CDR3 is 16 amino acids. CDR3 nucleotide sequence: TGTGCCATCAGTTCAAATAAGGGGGCAACTAATGAAAAACTGTTTTTT. It specifies CAISSNKGATNEKLFF.

This rearrangement joins TRBV28 to TRBJ1-5; 7 bases line up with TRBD1. Germline V gene sequence: CDR1 MDHEN, CDR2 SYDVKM. This CDR3 has 14 residues. V dropped 6 bases and J dropped 2; count of bases not matched to a gene: 4. The CDR3 here is CASRPGGGNQPQHF. CDR3 in DNA: TGTGCCAGCAGGCCAGGGGGTGGCAATCAGCCCCAGCATTTT.

V usage is TRBV18 and J usage is TRBJ2-7; perhaps D is TRBD1 or TRBD2 (5 bases each). Trimming took 0 bases from V and 2 from J, leaving 11 bases between them. This CDR3 is 15 amino acids long. Per germline, CDR1 KGHSH and CDR2 LQKENI. The DNA for the CDR3 is TGTGCCAGCTCACCACCCGGGGCATCTACCTACGAGCAGTACTTC. This codes for CASSPPGASTYEQYF.

The rearrangement uses TRBV6-4 and TRBJ2-5, with TRBD2 as a possible D gene (6 bases). The better agreement between TRBJ2-7 and the DNA end casts doubt on the J call. The length of the CDR3 is 15 residues. Germline lookup yields CDR1 MRHNA and CDR2 SNTAGT. CDR3 DNA sequence: TGTGCCAGCAGTGAATTTGCGGGGCCCTCCTACGAGCAGTACTTC. Translating gives CASSEFAGPSYEQYF.

This chain links TRBV27 with TRBJ2-7, with TRBD2 matching 8 bases. CDR1 MNHEY and CDR2 SMNVEV come from the germline V gene (reference sequence). V was clipped by 2 bases and J by 3 bases; unmatched bases: 6. The CDR3 contains 15 residues. CDR3: CASSLRRTSFYEQYF. The DNA for the CDR3 is TGTGCCAGCAGTTTACGCCGGACTAGCTTCTACGAGCAGTACTTC.

The chain uses TRBV28 and TRBJ2-1, with D perhaps being TRBD1 or TRBD2 (7 bases each). V was trimmed by 2 bases and J by 3 bases, leaving 23 bases between them. This CDR3 is 19 amino acids long. Per the germline V gene, CDR1 is MDHEN and CDR2 is SYDVKM. CDR3 protein: CASSLRGGGSNGVYNEQFF. DNA of the CDR3: TGTGCCAGCAGTTTACGGGGAGGGGGCAGCAACGGGGTCTACAATGAGCAGTTCTTC.

Written as DNA, the CDR3 is TGTGCCAGCAGTGCACTGGATAATACGCAGTATTTT. Translating it yields CASSALDNTQYF. The genes are TRBV2 and TRBJ2-3, with D unclear. The V and J ends lost 4 bases and 7 bases respectively, with 9 bases between them. The CDR3 spans 12 residues. Germline V gene sequence: CDR1 SNHLY, CDR2 FYNNEI.

In its sample, this clone was seen a few times. The chain combines TRBV5-6 with TRBJ2-1, with unresolved D. This CDR3 spans 15 amino acids. Between the trimmed V and J ends, which lost 0 bases and 4 bases, there was a span of 11 bases. CDR1 and CDR2 (germline): SGHDT, YYEEEE. CDR3 sequence reads: CASSLGTKPYNEQFF. In DNA, the CDR3 is TGTGCCAGCAGCTTGGGTACTAAACCATACAATGAGCAGTTCTTC.

CDR3 loop: CASVTRGGAQHF. CDR3 DNA: TGTGCCAGCGTCACCCGGGGGGGGGCCCAGCATTTT. The chain carries TRBV28 and TRBJ1-5; tentatively, D is TRBD1 (5 bases). The CDR3 spans 12 residues. V dropped 8 bases and J dropped 11 bases, with 16 bases sitting between them. Germline V gives CDR1 MDHEN, CDR2 SYDVKM.

The chain is built from TRBV18 and TRBJ2-3; D is undetermined. V was shortened by 3 bases and J by 4 bases, with 8 bases between the two germline ends. CDR3 length equals 13 residues. CDR1 and CDR2 from the germline V gene are KGHSH and LQKENI. CDR3 coding DNA: TGTGCCAGCTCACCGGGCCAAGCAGATACGCAGTATTTT. This gives the protein CASSPGQADTQYF.

The chain recombines TRBV19 with TRBJ1-5; D not certain. Trimming cost V 7 bases and J 6 bases, with 13 bases left between them. CDR3 length equals 13 residues. CDR1 is LNHDA, CDR2 SQIVND, per germline (reference sequence). The CDR3 DNA follows: TGTGCCAGTACCACGGGGTTCGGTCAGCCCCAGCATTTT. It codes for CASTTGFGQPQHF.

The chain recombines TRBV5-1 with TRBJ2-1; D is undetermined. V dropped 0 bases and J dropped 8 bases, with 9 bases sitting between them. The CDR3 runs to 13 residues. Germline loops: CDR1 SGHRS, CDR2 YFSETQ. This chain's CDR3 is CASSLVGIDEQFF. The CDR3 DNA reads as TGCGCCAGCAGCTTGGTGGGTATCGATGAGCAGTTCTTC. The entire variable domain, with the rest obtained from reference TRBV5-1 and TRBJ2-1, is as follows: KAGVTQTPRYLIKTRGQQVTLSCSPISGHRSVSWYQQTPGQGLQFLFEYFSETQRNKGNFPGRFSGRQFSNSRSEMNVSTLELGDSALYLCASSLVGIDEQFFGPGTRLTVL.